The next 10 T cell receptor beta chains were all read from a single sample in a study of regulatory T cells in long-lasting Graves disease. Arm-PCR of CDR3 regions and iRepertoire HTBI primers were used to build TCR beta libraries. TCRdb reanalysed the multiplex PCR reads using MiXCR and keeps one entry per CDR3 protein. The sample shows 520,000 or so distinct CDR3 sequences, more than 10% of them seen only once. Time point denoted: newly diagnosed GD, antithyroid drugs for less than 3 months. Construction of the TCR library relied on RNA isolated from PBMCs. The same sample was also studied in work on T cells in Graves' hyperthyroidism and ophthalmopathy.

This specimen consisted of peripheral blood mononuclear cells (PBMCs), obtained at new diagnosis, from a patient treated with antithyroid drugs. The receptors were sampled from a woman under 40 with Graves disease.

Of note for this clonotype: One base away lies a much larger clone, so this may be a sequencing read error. CDR3 residues: CATNRDHALAGTDTQYF. As DNA, the CDR3 is TGTGCCACCAACAGAGATCATGCACTAGCCGGCACAGATACGCAGTATTTT. This chain links TRBV15 with TRBJ2-3, with D perhaps TRBD2 (6 bases). The CDR3 extends over 17 amino acids. The V gene's germline CDR1 is LNHNV and CDR2 YYDKDF (reference sequence).

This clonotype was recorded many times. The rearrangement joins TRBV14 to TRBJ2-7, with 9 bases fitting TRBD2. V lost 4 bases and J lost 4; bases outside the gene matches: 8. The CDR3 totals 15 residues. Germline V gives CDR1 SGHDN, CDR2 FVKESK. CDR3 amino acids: CASSLYSGRTYEQYF. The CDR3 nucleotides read TGTGCCAGCAGCCTGTATAGCGGGAGAACGTACGAGCAGTACTTC.

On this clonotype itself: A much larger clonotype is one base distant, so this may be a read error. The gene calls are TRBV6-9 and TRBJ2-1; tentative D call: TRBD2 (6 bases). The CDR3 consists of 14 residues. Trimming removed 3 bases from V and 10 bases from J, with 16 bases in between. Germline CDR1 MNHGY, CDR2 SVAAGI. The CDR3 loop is CASSYGGNPYEQFF. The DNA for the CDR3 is TGTGCCAGCAGTTACGGCGGGAACCCCTACGAGCAGTTCTTC.

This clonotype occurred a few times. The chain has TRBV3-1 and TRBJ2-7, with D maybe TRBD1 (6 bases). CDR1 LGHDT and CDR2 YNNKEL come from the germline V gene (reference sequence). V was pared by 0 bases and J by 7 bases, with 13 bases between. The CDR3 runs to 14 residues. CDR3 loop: CASSQETGTGEQYF. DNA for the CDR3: TGTGCCAGCAGCCAAGAAACAGGGACGGGTGAGCAGTACTTC.

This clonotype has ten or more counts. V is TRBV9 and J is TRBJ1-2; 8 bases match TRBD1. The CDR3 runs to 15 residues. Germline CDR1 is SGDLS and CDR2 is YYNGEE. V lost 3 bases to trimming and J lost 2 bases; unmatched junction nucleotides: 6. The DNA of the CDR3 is TGTGCCAGCAGCGCTGGACAGGGAGGGAACTATGGCTACACCTTC. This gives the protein CASSAGQGGNYGYTF.

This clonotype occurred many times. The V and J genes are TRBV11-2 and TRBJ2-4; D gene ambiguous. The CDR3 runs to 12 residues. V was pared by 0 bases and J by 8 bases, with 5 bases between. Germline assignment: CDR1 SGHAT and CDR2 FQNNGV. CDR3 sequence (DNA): TGTGCCAGCAGCTTAGATCGGCACATTCAGTACTTC. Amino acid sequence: CASSLDRHIQYF.

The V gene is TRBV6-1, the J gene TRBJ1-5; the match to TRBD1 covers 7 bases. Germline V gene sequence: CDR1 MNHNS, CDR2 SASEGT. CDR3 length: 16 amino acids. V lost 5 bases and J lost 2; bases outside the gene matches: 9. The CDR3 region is CASSPRQGLGNQPQHF. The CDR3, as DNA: TGTGCCAGCAGTCCACGACAGGGCCTGGGCAATCAGCCCCAGCATTTT.

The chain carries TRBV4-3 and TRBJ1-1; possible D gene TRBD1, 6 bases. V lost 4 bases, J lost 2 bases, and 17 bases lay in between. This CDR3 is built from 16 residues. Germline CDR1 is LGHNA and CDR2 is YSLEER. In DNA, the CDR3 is TGCGCCAGCAGCCGGGACACTTACGGAGTTAACACTGAAGCTTTCTTT. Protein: CASSRDTYGVNTEAFF.

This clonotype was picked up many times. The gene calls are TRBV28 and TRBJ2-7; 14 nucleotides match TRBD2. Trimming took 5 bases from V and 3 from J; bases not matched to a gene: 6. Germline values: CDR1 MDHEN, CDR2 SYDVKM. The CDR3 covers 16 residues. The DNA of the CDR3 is TGTGCCAGCAGTCCATCGGGACTAGCGGGGGTCTACGAGCAGTACTTC. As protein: CASSPSGLAGVYEQYF.

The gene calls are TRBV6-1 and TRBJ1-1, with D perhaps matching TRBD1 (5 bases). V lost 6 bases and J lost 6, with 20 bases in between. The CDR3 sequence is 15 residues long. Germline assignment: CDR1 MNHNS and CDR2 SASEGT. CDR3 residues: CASRTFTIRGSEAFF. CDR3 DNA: TGTGCCAGCAGAACATTCACTATTCGGGGCTCTGAAGCTTTCTTT.